This paragraph reports one T cell receptor (beta chain). V trimming: 3 bases; J trimming: 2 bases; junction bases outside the gene matches: 5. The CDR3 length is 15 residues. From germline, CDR1 is MNHNY and CDR2 SVGAGI (reference sequence). As processed by the authors: Scientists estimated how many nucleated cells there were by amplifying reference gene primers. Sequencing was performed with immunoSEQ multiplex PCR; in TCRdb, only in-frame clones are kept and a portion is missing. Clonal size and the V and J genes are those of that table, whereas D and trimming came from the DNA. The sample contains more than 70,000 clones, roughly 88% of which appear only once. This entry belongs to a study of blood T cell repertoires in COVID-19. Study details: The United States, Italy and Spain provided the acute and convalescent COVID-19 samples. Sources were T cells, B-cell-depleted T cells, or PBMCs; the material itself was cDNA or gDNA.

This chain connects TRBV6-6 to TRBJ1-2, with 8 bases identical to TRBD1. The clonotype was recovered from a man over 45 with active COVID-19. Specimen: peripheral blood. The CDR3 nucleotides are TGTGCCAGCAGTTATCGGCAGGGGGCGAACTATGGCTACACCTTC. This gives the protein CASSYRQGANYGYTF.